This entry features one TCR beta chain sequence. Source study methods: Estimation of nucleated cell counts relied on the amplification of reference gene primers. Assay: immunoSEQ multiplex PCR; the TCRdb copy retains only in-frame clones and omits some. V and J calls and clone size come straight from that table; D and trimming were deduced from the DNA. The sample shows 70,000 or so clones, under 85% of them seen only once. This sample is drawn from a study of blood T cell repertoires in COVID-19. Whole-study context: Spain, Italy and the United States supplied samples that represented acute and convalescent COVID-19.

Recruited during active infection, patients (from Seattle) were subsequently followed longitudinally. The germline V gene encodes CDR1 SGDLS and CDR2 YYNGEE. The CDR3 loop spans 16 amino acids. Trimming shortened V by 4 bases and J by 5 bases, and 21 bases separated the two germline ends. V and J are TRBV9 and TRBJ2-5, with a possible D match to TRBD2 (7 bases). The sequenced sample consisted of peripheral blood. The sequence was obtained from a man in his 60s with COVID-19, enrolled during active disease. CDR3 nucleotide sequence: TGTGCCAGCAGCTCCTCTGGGGGGGGCGCAGGGGAGACCCAGTACTTC. Its translation is CASSSSGGGAGETQYF.